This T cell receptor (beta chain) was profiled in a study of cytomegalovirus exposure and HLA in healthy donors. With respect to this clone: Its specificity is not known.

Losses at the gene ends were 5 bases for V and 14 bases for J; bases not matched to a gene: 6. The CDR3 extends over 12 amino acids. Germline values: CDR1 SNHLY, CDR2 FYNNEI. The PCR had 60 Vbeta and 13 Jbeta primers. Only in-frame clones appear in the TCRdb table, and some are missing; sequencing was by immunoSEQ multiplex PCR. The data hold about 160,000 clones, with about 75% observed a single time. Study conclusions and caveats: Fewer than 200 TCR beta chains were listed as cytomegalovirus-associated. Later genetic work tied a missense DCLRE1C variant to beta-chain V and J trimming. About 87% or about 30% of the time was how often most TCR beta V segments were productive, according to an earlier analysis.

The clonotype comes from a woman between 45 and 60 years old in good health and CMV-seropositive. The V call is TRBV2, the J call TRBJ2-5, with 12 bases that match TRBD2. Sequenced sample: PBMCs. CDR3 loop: CASSLLAGGDYF. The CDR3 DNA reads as TGTGCCAGCAGTTTACTAGCGGGGGGAGATTACTTC.